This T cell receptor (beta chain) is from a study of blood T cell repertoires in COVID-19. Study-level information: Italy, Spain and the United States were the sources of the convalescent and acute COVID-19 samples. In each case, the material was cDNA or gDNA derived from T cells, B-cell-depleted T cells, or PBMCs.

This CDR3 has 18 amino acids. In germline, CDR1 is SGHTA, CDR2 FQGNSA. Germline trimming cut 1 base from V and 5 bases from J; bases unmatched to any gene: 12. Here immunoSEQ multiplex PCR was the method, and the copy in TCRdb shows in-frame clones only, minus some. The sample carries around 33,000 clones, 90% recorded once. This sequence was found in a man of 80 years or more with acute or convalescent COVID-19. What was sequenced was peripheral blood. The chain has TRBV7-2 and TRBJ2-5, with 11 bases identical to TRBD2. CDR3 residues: CASSLGVAGGPFGETQYF. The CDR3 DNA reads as TGTGCCAGCAGCTTAGGGGTAGCGGGGGGGCCCTTTGGCGAGACCCAGTACTTC.